Listed here are 19 T cell receptor beta chains from one sample, sequenced in a study of blood T cells in healthy people across ages. Through a sample-barcoded 5' primer and a J-beta primer mix, a second PCR was run for roughly 7 to 11 cycles. Via MiXCR, TCRdb re-called the 5' RACE reads, giving one row per CDR3 protein. The sample shows some 1 million distinct CDR3 sequences, 40% to 50% of them seen only once. Sequences were obtained from blood. The receptors come from a woman aged 60 to 75 in good health.

To note about this clonotype: One end of the junction fails to match germline, which may point to a read error. The chain recombines TRBV6-5 with TRBJ2-7, with a tentative D call TRBD2 (5 bases). Germline assignment: CDR1 MNHEY and CDR2 SVGAGI. CDR3 length equals 14 residues. Here the CDR3 reads CASRYSGRRYEQYF. CDR3 nucleotide sequence: TGTGCCAGCAGGTACTCTGGTCGGAGGTACGAGCAGTACTTC.

This chain's CDR3 is CASKGQVGPLSTDTQYF. DNA for the CDR3: TGTGCCAGCAAGGGACAAGTAGGCCCTTTAAGCACAGATACGCAGTATTTT. This rearrangement joins TRBV6-1 to TRBJ2-3; D might be TRBD1 (6 bases). Germline CDR1 and CDR2: MNHNS and SASEGT. The CDR3 totals 17 residues. The V and J ends lost 7 bases and 0 bases respectively, with 20 bases between them.

The chain employs TRBV27 and TRBJ1-2; 11 positions match TRBD1. The CDR3 has 16 amino acids. Germline CDR1 is MNHEY and CDR2 is SMNVEV (reference sequence). V shed 5 bases and J 10 bases; nucleotides not matched to a gene: 15. CDR3 nucleotides: TGTGCCAGCAGTGCTATTACCCGGACAGGGGGCCATGACTACACCTTC. Its protein product is CASSAITRTGGHDYTF.

The genes are TRBV9 and TRBJ2-1, with D hard to call. Trimming removed 4 bases at V and 0 bases at J, with 8 bases between. CDR1 and CDR2 from the germline V gene are SGDLS and YYNGEE. This CDR3 region has 14 residues. CDR3 protein: CASSPRYSYNEQFF. The DNA for the CDR3 is TGTGCCAGCAGCCCACGATACTCCTACAATGAGCAGTTCTTC.

The chain is built from TRBV27 and TRBJ2-1, with 8 nucleotides matching TRBD1. The J call may be mistaken, given a closer DNA end match to TRBJ2-7. This CDR3 region has 15 residues. Germline CDR1 MNHEY, CDR2 SMNVEV (reference sequence). Here the CDR3 reads CASILDRAGYNEQYF. CDR3 DNA: TGTGCCAGCATCCTGGACAGGGCTGGGTACAATGAGCAGTACTTC.

The gene calls are TRBV11-2 and TRBJ2-1; D ambiguous. This CDR3 has 12 residues. Deletions cut 3 bases from V and 9 bases from J, with 9 bases between. Germline V gene sequence: CDR1 SGHAT, CDR2 FQNNGV. CDR3 residues: CASSFPRSEQFF. The CDR3 coding sequence is TGTGCCAGCAGCTTTCCGAGGAGTGAGCAGTTCTTC. Combining the CDR3 with reference TRBV11-2 and TRBJ2-1 gives the whole variable domain EAGVAQSPRYKIIEKRQSVAFWCNPISGHATLYWYQQILGQGPKLLIQFQNNGVVDDSQLPKDRFSAERLKGVDSTLKIQPAKLEDSAVYLCASSFPRSEQFFGPGTRLTVL.

The chain is built from TRBV29-1 and TRBJ1-2; D ambiguous. From germline, CDR1 is SQVTM and CDR2 ANQGSEA. V was cut by 6 bases and J by 0 bases, with 8 bases left in between. The CDR3 is made up of 12 amino acids. The CDR3 nucleotides read TGCAGCGTGTTGAGTGCTAACTATGGCTACACCTTC. Translated: CSVLSANYGYTF.

Only a few counts were recorded for this clonotype. The chain uses TRBV12-3 or TRBV12-4 and TRBJ2-5, with D perhaps matching TRBD2 (5 bases). The CDR3 is 14 amino acids. V lost 3 bases and J 11 bases, leaving 19 bases between the germline ends. For the CDR3, the DNA is TGTGCCAGCAGTTTCGGACGGGGTTGGGCGAAGCAGTACTTC. Translated: CASSFGRGWAKQYF.

The chain has TRBV20-1 and TRBJ2-3; D is possibly TRBD2 (6 bases). CDR1 and CDR2 from the germline V gene are DFQATT and SNEGSKA (reference sequence). With 3 bases removed from V and 0 bases from J, the gap between germline ends came to 13 bases. This CDR3 region has 15 residues. The CDR3 DNA is TGCAGTGCTAGCTCGCTAGCGCGTAGCACAGATACGCAGTATTTT. As protein: CSASSLARSTDTQYF.

V is TRBV27 and J is TRBJ1-5; the D gene is possibly TRBD1 (6 bases). Between the trimmed V and J ends, which lost 5 bases and 6 bases, there was a span of 14 bases. This CDR3 is 14 amino acids long. Germline V gene data show CDR1 as MNHEY and CDR2 as SMNVEV (reference sequence). The CDR3 DNA sequence: TGTGCCAGCAGTCCGGGACAAGTGGTTCAGCCCCAGCATTTT. Translation gives CASSPGQVVQPQHF.

The gene calls are TRBV20-1 and TRBJ2-7; a weak D match, TRBD1 (6 bases). The length of the CDR3 is 14 residues. Germline CDR1 and CDR2: DFQATT and SNEGSKA (reference sequence). V was trimmed by 4 bases and J by 1 base, leaving 14 bases between them. For the CDR3, the DNA is TGCAGTGCTAAAGGACAGTTACCTTCCTACGAGCAGTACTTC. Encoded protein: CSAKGQLPSYEQYF.

The genes are TRBV7-2 and TRBJ2-5; 9 positions agree with TRBD2. Germline trimming cut 3 bases from V and 2 bases from J; bases unmatched to any gene: 4. Per the germline V gene, CDR1 is SGHTA and CDR2 is FQGNSA. The CDR3 has 15 amino acids. In DNA form, the CDR3 reads TGTGCCAGCAGCTTCCAGCGGGGGGAACAAGAGACCCAGTACTTC. It is translated as CASSFQRGEQETQYF.

The rearrangement uses TRBV18 and TRBJ2-1; 7 bases are a match to TRBD1. V shed 6 bases, J shed 4 bases, and the junction held 6 bases outside the gene matches. This CDR3 has 14 amino acids. Germline CDR1 is KGHSH and CDR2 is LQKENI. For the CDR3, the DNA is TGTGCCAGCTCCGGGACAGCACAATACAATGAGCAGTTCTTC. Amino acids: CASSGTAQYNEQFF.

This sequence joins TRBV7-9 and TRBJ2-1; a weak D match, TRBD2 (5 bases). The V gene lost 6 bases and the J gene lost 10 bases, with 16 bases spanning the gap. The germline CDR1 and CDR2 sequences are SEHNR and FQNEAQ (reference sequence). The CDR3 loop spans 13 amino acids. The CDR3 loop reads CASRPTAEGEQFF. CDR3 DNA: TGTGCCAGCAGGCCCACAGCGGAAGGCGAGCAGTTCTTC.

The table lists this clonotype with many counts. V is TRBV25-1 and J is TRBJ2-7; possible D gene TRBD2, 6 bases. Per germline, CDR1 MGHDK and CDR2 SYGVNS. Trimming left V 5 bases short and J 2 bases short, with 10 bases between. The CDR3 is 13 amino acids. CDR3 sequence reads: CASSRGAPYEQYF. CDR3 bases: TGTGCCAGCAGTCGCGGGGCTCCCTACGAGCAGTACTTC.

This clonotype has a handful of counts. The rearrangement links TRBV12-3 or TRBV12-4 to TRBJ2-1, with 14 bases fitting TRBD2. V gave up 3 bases and J gave up 5 bases; unmatched junction bases: 6. The CDR3 runs to 17 residues. CDR3: CASSFIPTSGRDNEQFF. The DNA of the CDR3 is TGTGCCAGCAGTTTCATCCCGACTAGCGGGAGGGACAATGAGCAGTTCTTC.

The J gene is TRBJ2-1, the V gene TRBV11-2; perhaps D is TRBD1 or TRBD2 (6 bases each). V was shortened by 4 bases and J by 8 bases, with 15 bases between the two germline ends. Germline CDR1 is SGHAT and CDR2 is FQNNGV. This CDR3 has 14 residues. CDR3 in DNA: TGTGCCAGCAGCTACGTGGTCGGGGGCGATGAGCAGTTCTTC. It encodes CASSYVVGGDEQFF.

The V and J genes are TRBV5-1 and TRBJ2-7, with 10 bases aligning to TRBD2. With 5 bases clipped from V and 2 bases from J, the junction kept 7 bases outside the gene matches. The CDR3 extends over 15 amino acids. Germline V gene lookup returns CDR1 SGHRS and CDR2 YFSETQ. The CDR3 loop reads CASRPGLAQTYEQYF. CDR3 bases: TGCGCCAGCAGGCCGGGACTAGCGCAAACCTACGAGCAGTACTTC.

This clonotype was counted a few times. The V and J genes are TRBV5-1 and TRBJ2-7; 8 positions match TRBD2. V was clipped by 0 bases and J by 2 bases; unmatched bases: 4. Looked up from germline, CDR1 is SGHRS and CDR2 is YFSETQ. The CDR3 spans 15 residues. DNA of the CDR3: TGCGCCAGCAGCTTGGGTAGCGGGGCGACCTACGAGCAGTACTTC. This translates into CASSLGSGATYEQYF. Full variable domain (remainder filled in from reference TRBV5-1 and TRBJ2-7): KAGVTQTPRYLIKTRGQQVTLSCSPISGHRSVSWYQQTPGQGLQFLFEYFSETQRNKGNFPGRFSGRQFSNSRSEMNVSTLELGDSALYLCASSLGSGATYEQYFGPGTRLTVT.